This entry lists 24 T cell receptor beta chains sequenced from one sample in a study of T cells after yellow fever vaccination (dated by TCRdb to about 2019). The treatment or condition label here, explained by the study, means: live attenuated yellow fever vaccine strain. Library generation was performed with 5' RACE. The data were produced on an Illumina NovaSeq 6000. Clones were called with MiXCR by TCRdb after fastp trimmed the public reads at Q25, and only in-frame beta chains were retained. Each CDR3 protein appears once, grouped with its most common genes and DNA. The table for this sample lists 250,000 to 350,000 distinct CDR3 sequences; 3.5% to 4.5% of them were counted only once. The top ten hold around 19% of the sample. The specimen comprised PBMCs, sampled 15 days after the yellow fever booster vaccination. Source of these receptors: a man aged 18 to 35 who received the YFV17D yellow fever vaccine.

This clonotype has more than one count but fewer than ten. The chain carries TRBV4-3 and TRBJ2-5; TRBD1 matches at 8 bases. The V gene end was trimmed by 5 bases and the J gene end by 5 bases; junction bases not matched to a gene: 16. Germline lookup yields CDR1 LGHNA and CDR2 YSLEER. CDR3 length equals 17 residues. The CDR3 loop is CASSDSRAGGAYETQYF. Written as DNA, the CDR3 is TGCGCCAGCAGCGACTCCAGGGCAGGGGGCGCGTACGAGACCCAGTACTTC.

This clonotype was counted many times. The chain is built from TRBV10-3 and TRBJ1-2; TRBD1 is a possible D gene (6 bases). The CDR3 runs to 14 residues. With 11 bases removed from V and 0 bases from J, the gap between germline ends came to 16 bases. Germline assignment: CDR1 ENHRY and CDR2 SYGVKD. The CDR3 DNA is TGTGCCGTGGGGAGGACAGCGCCTAACTATGGCTACACCTTC. Amino acid sequence: CAVGRTAPNYGYTF.

This clonotype was picked up a small number of times. This chain connects TRBV20-1 to TRBJ2-7; 8 nucleotides match TRBD2. V shed 4 bases and J 6 bases; nucleotides not matched to a gene: 8. This CDR3 is 13 amino acids long. In germline, CDR1 is DFQATT, CDR2 SNEGSKA (reference sequence). The CDR3 region is CSATRGLVPEQYF. CDR3 DNA: TGCAGTGCTACCCGGGGACTAGTTCCCGAGCAGTACTTC.

In this sample, this clonotype turned up a few times. The V call is TRBV18, the J call TRBJ1-1; 12 bases are a match to TRBD1. The CDR3 consists of 18 residues. V lost 6 bases, J lost 0 bases, and 11 bases stayed unmatched. The germline CDR1 and CDR2 sequences are KGHSH and LQKENI. The DNA for the CDR3 is TGTGCCAGCTCGCGCAGCCCGGGACAGGGGGCTCTGAACACTGAAGCTTTCTTT. Residues: CASSRSPGQGALNTEAFF.

This clonotype turned up a few times. The chain recombines TRBV28 with TRBJ2-1, with TRBD1 as a possible D gene (6 bases). Germline V gene sequence: CDR1 MDHEN, CDR2 SYDVKM. The CDR3 runs to 15 residues. The V and J ends lost 7 bases and 0 bases respectively, with 13 bases between them. The CDR3 region has the DNA TGTGCCAGCATCTCGGGACAAAGCTCCTACAATGAGCAGTTCTTC. Translated, it gives CASISGQSSYNEQFF.

This clonotype was seen only a few times. This chain uses TRBV4-1 with TRBJ2-4, with TRBD2 as a possible D gene (6 bases). The germline CDR1 and CDR2 sequences are MGHRA and YSYEKL. This CDR3 is 18 amino acids long. Between the trimmed V and J ends, which lost 3 bases and 0 bases, there was a span of 18 bases. This CDR3 reads CASSQPRGTIKAKNIQYF. The CDR3 bases are TGCGCCAGCAGCCAGCCGCGGGGTACCATAAAAGCCAAAAACATTCAGTACTTC.

The chain recombines TRBV7-2 with TRBJ2-3, with a tentative D call TRBD1 (7 bases). The germline V gene has CDR1 SGHTA and CDR2 FQGNSA. The CDR3 covers 16 residues. The V end lost 3 bases, the J end lost 2 bases, and 15 bases lay between the germline ends. CDR3 in DNA: TGTGCCAGCAGCTTCATACCCAGGGGGGTCACAGATACGCAGTATTTT. Its protein product is CASSFIPRGVTDTQYF.

The chain uses TRBV7-3 and TRBJ2-1, with 8 bases identical to TRBD1. The CDR3 has 15 amino acids. Germline loops: CDR1 SGHTA, CDR2 FQGTGA. Germline trimming cut 6 bases from V and 2 bases from J; bases unmatched to any gene: 6. CDR3 in amino acids: CASRITGGPYNEQFF. In DNA, the CDR3 is TGTGCCAGCAGGATAACAGGGGGGCCCTACAATGAGCAGTTCTTC.

This clonotype was detected a few times. CDR3 coding DNA: TGTGCCACCGGCGGGGACACCGGGGAGCTGTTTTTT. Translation gives CATGGDTGELFF. The chain combines TRBV2 with TRBJ2-2; tentative D call: TRBD2 (6 bases). CDR3 length equals 12 residues. Germline assignment: CDR1 SNHLY and CDR2 FYNNEI. Trimming left V 10 bases short and J 3 bases short, with 9 bases between.

This clonotype has ten or more counts. This rearrangement joins TRBV12-3 or TRBV12-4 to TRBJ1-5; D not certain. The CDR3 is 15 amino acids. The V gene lost 5 bases and the J gene lost 0 bases, with 11 bases spanning the gap. The CDR3 DNA follows: TGTGCCAGCAGTGGCCTAGGCAATAGCAATCAGCCCCAGCATTTT. Encoded protein: CASSGLGNSNQPQHF.

This chain links TRBV30 with TRBJ2-7, with D perhaps being TRBD1 or TRBD2 (6 bases each). V shed 0 bases and J shed 2 bases, with 11 bases lying between them. Germline V gives CDR1 GTSNPN, CDR2 SVGIG (reference sequence). CDR3 length: 14 residues. In DNA, the CDR3 is TGTGCCTGGAGTGTAGGAGGGGGGACCTACGAGCAGTACTTC. Amino acids: CAWSVGGGTYEQYF.

At least ten counts were recorded for this clonotype. This chain joins TRBV4-3 and TRBJ2-2; tentative D call: TRBD2 (6 bases). V gave up 4 bases and J gave up 1 base, with 10 bases separating them. Germline V gives CDR1 LGHNA, CDR2 YSLEER. This CDR3 is built from 15 residues. The CDR3 reads CASSPVGGNTGELFF. The CDR3 DNA is TGCGCCAGCAGCCCCGTGGGGGGGAACACCGGGGAGCTGTTTTTT.

This clonotype was seen ten or more times. The J gene is TRBJ2-7, the V gene TRBV27, with 8 bases lining up with TRBD2. Looked up from germline, CDR1 is MNHEY and CDR2 is SMNVEV (reference sequence). CDR3 size: 14 residues. J lost 3 bases, V lost 5 bases, and 6 bases had no gene match. CDR3 bases: TGTGCCAGCAGTCCCGGACTAGCCGTCTACGAGCAGTACGTC. Protein: CASSPGLAVYEQYV.

In its sample, this clonotype was seen many times. The chain is built from TRBV20-1 and TRBJ2-7, with TRBD2 identical over 7 bases. This CDR3 region has 16 residues. V lost 2 bases to trimming and J lost 0 bases; unmatched junction nucleotides: 10. Germline V gene lookup returns CDR1 DFQATT and CDR2 SNEGSKA (reference sequence). The CDR3 region has the DNA TGCAGTGCTAGAAGGGCGGGACTAACAAGCTCCTACGAGCAGTACGTC. Amino acids: CSARRAGLTSSYEQYV.

The genes are TRBV4-3 and TRBJ1-6; 8 bases are shared with TRBD1. Trimming took 1 base from V and 8 from J; bases not matched to a gene: 7. CDR1 is LGHNA and CDR2 is YSLEER in the germline V gene. The CDR3 is 16 residues long. The CDR3 DNA sequence: TGCGCCAGCAGCCAAGGGCCAGGGGGCGTCGATTCACCCCTCCACTTT. Translating gives CASSQGPGGVDSPLHF.

This clonotype has a handful of counts. The chain combines TRBV28 with TRBJ2-7; 10 bases map to TRBD1. Trimming at V came to 6 bases and at J to 2 bases, leaving 13 bases not matched to a gene. CDR1 and CDR2 from the germline V gene are MDHEN and SYDVKM. The CDR3 has 17 amino acids. CDR3 amino acids: CASSLPSDRGRAYEQYV. CDR3 nucleotides: TGTGCCAGCAGCCTCCCCTCAGACAGGGGGCGAGCCTACGAGCAGTACGTC.

The chain carries TRBV9 and TRBJ1-1; D gene unclear. The germline V and J ends were trimmed by 4 bases and 1 base, with 8 bases remaining between them. This CDR3 region has 13 residues. Germline V CDR1 and CDR2: SGDLS, YYNGEE. CDR3 in amino acids: CASSRMRNTEAFF. CDR3 nucleotides: TGTGCCAGCAGCCGTATGAGGAACACTGAAGCTTTCTTT.

Note on this clonotype: Since a much larger clone is just one base distant, this may be a read error. The chain employs TRBV7-9 and TRBJ2-7, with 9 positions matching TRBD2. The CDR3 covers 15 residues. The germline CDR1 and CDR2 sequences are SEHNR and FQNEAQ (reference sequence). Germline trimming cut 5 bases from V and 7 bases from J; bases unmatched to any gene: 12. The CDR3 loop reads CASSLTLAGDNEQYF. CDR3 nucleotide sequence: TGTGCCAGCAGCCTCACGTTAGCGGGGGACAATGAGCAGTACTTC.

This clonotype showed up many times. This chain connects TRBV4-3 to TRBJ1-1; TRBD1 might be the D (6 bases). This CDR3 region has 14 residues. The germline CDR1 and CDR2 sequences are LGHNA and YSLEER. Deletions cut 2 bases from V and 6 bases from J, with 13 bases between. CDR3 bases: TGCGCCAGCAGCCAACAGGGGATCGGCGCTGAAGCTTTCTTT. Its protein product is CASSQQGIGAEAFF.

The rearrangement uses TRBV4-1 and TRBJ1-2, with D possibly being TRBD1 (5 bases). This CDR3 is built from 14 residues. Trimming removed 3 bases at V and 4 bases at J, with 12 bases between. Germline CDR1 is MGHRA and CDR2 is YSYEKL. The CDR3 region is CASSHWQGSYGYTF. The CDR3 DNA reads as TGCGCCAGCAGCCATTGGCAGGGCTCCTATGGCTACACCTTC.

This clonotype was seen a handful of times. This sequence joins TRBV7-2 and TRBJ1-2; a possible D gene is TRBD1 (5 bases). V was shortened by 3 bases and J by 2 bases, with 16 bases between the two germline ends. In germline, CDR1 is SGHTA, CDR2 FQGNSA. CDR3 length equals 16 residues. Here the CDR3 reads CASSFSPGRANYGYTF. The CDR3 DNA follows: TGTGCCAGCAGCTTTAGTCCAGGGCGGGCGAACTATGGCTACACCTTC.

This clonotype was seen only a few times. The chain has TRBV5-1 and TRBJ2-3; 13 nucleotides agree with TRBD2. CDR3 size: 18 residues. V lost 2 bases to trimming and J lost 0 bases; unmatched junction nucleotides: 6. Germline loops: CDR1 SGHRS, CDR2 YFSETQ. CDR3 sequence: CASSFGLAGVPSTDTQYF. CDR3 nucleotides: TGCGCCAGCAGCTTCGGACTAGCGGGGGTCCCTAGCACAGATACGCAGTATTTT.

This clonotype came up many times. The V call is TRBV7-3, the J call TRBJ2-5; D is perhaps TRBD2 (5 bases). V was shortened by 1 base and J by 4 bases, with 13 bases between the two germline ends. The CDR3 consists of 15 residues. Looked up from germline, CDR1 is SGHTA and CDR2 is FQGTGA. CDR3 amino acids: CASSLSPGSLETQYF. The CDR3 DNA follows: TGTGCCAGCAGCTTAAGTCCGGGGAGTCTAGAGACCCAGTACTTC.

This clonotype has ten or more counts. This chain connects TRBV29-1 to TRBJ1-2, with D uncertain. Trimming took 5 bases from V and 2 from J, leaving 12 bases between them. This CDR3 is 13 amino acids long. Germline lookup yields CDR1 SQVTM and CDR2 ANQGSEA. The CDR3 DNA reads TGCAGCGTTTGGACCGGACTGAACTATGGCTACACCTTC. It is translated as CSVWTGLNYGYTF.